The 13 T cell receptor beta chains given below trace back to one sample, sequenced in a study of CD8 T cells in ankylosing spondylitis. Study results and limitations: Blood from ankylosing spondylitis patients appeared to carry a characteristic roughly 8-variant TCR beta motif.

No antigen is known for these receptors. TCRdb used MiXCR to reprocess the 5' RACE reads, holding one entry per CDR3 protein. Among some 220,000 distinct CDR3 sequences listed, 7.3% were seen once. Sequencing input: blood, either unsorted or a sorted T cell fraction (not recorded which). These receptors came from a male donor with ankylosing spondylitis.

This clonotype was seen only a few times. The genes are TRBV6-2 or TRBV6-3 and TRBJ2-1; D unresolved. Trimming took off 0 bases at V and 9 bases at J, with 6 bases between the two ends. This CDR3 comprises 12 residues. Germline V gene sequence: CDR1 MNHEY, CDR2 SVGEGT. The CDR3, as DNA: TGTGCCAGCAGTTACTCCCTGAGTGAGCAGTTCTTC. Its protein product is CASSYSLSEQFF.

This clonotype was picked up many times. The rearrangement joins TRBV25-1 to TRBJ1-1; 9 bases are shared with TRBD1. The CDR3 length is 17 residues. Germline loops: CDR1 MGHDK, CDR2 SYGVNS. V shed 0 bases, J shed 5 bases, and the junction held 10 bases outside the gene matches. CDR3 DNA: TGTGCCAGCAGTGAATATACTACAGGGGGCGAGGGGACTGAAGCTTTCTTT. Amino acids: CASSEYTTGGEGTEAFF.

Many counts were recorded for this clonotype. The chain uses TRBV7-9 and TRBJ2-3; 7 bases agree with TRBD2. The germline CDR1 and CDR2 sequences are SEHNR and FQNEAQ (reference sequence). Unmatched junction bases numbered 2, after V lost 0 bases and J lost 2 bases. The length of the CDR3 is 15 residues. The CDR3 loop is CASSLAAGPTDTQYF. The CDR3 coding sequence is TGTGCCAGCAGCTTAGCAGCGGGGCCCACAGATACGCAGTATTTT.

This clonotype was observed at least ten times. The V call is TRBV20-1, the J call TRBJ2-4; 14 bases are shared with TRBD2. Germline lookup yields CDR1 DFQATT and CDR2 SNEGSKA (reference sequence). The CDR3 runs to 15 residues. V was pared by 6 bases and J by 7 bases, with 8 bases of the junction left unmatched. The CDR3 bases are TGCAGTGCCCAGGGACTAGCGGGAGCGCGGAACATTCAGTACTTC. Its translation is CSAQGLAGARNIQYF.

This clonotype occurred many times. At one boundary the junction diverges from the germline segment, which might be a read error. The chain links TRBV18 to TRBJ2-4; D assignment may be TRBD1 or TRBD2 (6 bases each). The germline V gene encodes CDR1 KGHSH and CDR2 LQKENI. This CDR3 region has 13 residues. CDR3 amino acids: CASSPGGQIIPSF. CDR3 in DNA: TGTGCCAGCTCACCCGGGGGACAAATCATACCTTCCTTC.

The chain couples TRBV2 to TRBJ1-1, with D hard to call. The germline CDR1 and CDR2 sequences are SNHLY and FYNNEI. The V end lost 0 bases, the J end lost 11 bases, and 16 bases lay between the germline ends. The CDR3 runs to 14 residues. The DNA for the CDR3 is TGTGCCAGCAGTGAAGCGAACAGACATAGTGTGGCTTTCTTT. It specifies CASSEANRHSVAFF.

This clonotype showed up many times. The chain employs TRBV11-2 and TRBJ2-1; D remains ambiguous. The CDR3 is 14 amino acids. The V end was cut by 1 base, the J end by 6 bases, with 10 bases between. Germline CDR1 and CDR2: SGHAT and FQNNGV. CDR3 loop: CASSLVDGFNEQFF. In nucleotides, the CDR3 is TGTGCCAGCAGCTTAGTGGATGGTTTCAATGAGCAGTTCTTC.

A remark on this clonotype: With a much larger clone just one base away, this may be a read error. The CDR3: CASSLRTDHTEAFF. The CDR3 nucleotides read TGTGCCAGCAGCCTAAGGACAGATCACACTGAAGCTTTCTTT. The rearrangement joins TRBV7-2 to TRBJ1-1, with D perhaps matching TRBD1 (6 bases). This CDR3 contains 14 residues. Germline V gene lookup returns CDR1 SGHTA and CDR2 FQGNSA. The V gene lost 5 bases and the J gene lost 3 bases, with 13 bases spanning the gap.

The rearrangement uses TRBV11-2 and TRBJ2-1; D is unresolved. Germline CDR1 SGHAT, CDR2 FQNNGV. The CDR3 sequence is 12 residues long. V lost 1 base, J lost 12 bases, and 10 bases lay in between. The CDR3 protein is CASSLASAWQFF. The CDR3 DNA reads TGTGCCAGCAGCTTAGCCTCGGCCTGGCAGTTCTTC.

This clonotype was picked up many times. The rearrangement joins TRBV5-5 to TRBJ2-1; D is perhaps TRBD1 or TRBD2 (6 bases each). Germline lookup yields CDR1 SGHKS and CDR2 YYEKEE (reference sequence). This CDR3 region has 15 residues. Trimming left V 0 bases short and J 2 bases short, with 9 bases between. CDR3 sequence (DNA): TGTGCCAGCAGCTTGGGCCGGGGGCCCTACAATGAGCAGTTCTTC. It codes for CASSLGRGPYNEQFF.

Ten or more counts support this clonotype. The chain recombines TRBV12-3 or TRBV12-4 with TRBJ1-2, with D possibly being TRBD1 (6 bases). This CDR3 spans 13 amino acids. CDR3 in amino acids: CGTRAKNRDGYTF. The CDR3 DNA reads TGTGGCACGCGGGCCAAGAACAGGGACGGCTACACCTTC.

At least ten counts were recorded for this clonotype. The chain employs TRBV6-5 and TRBJ1-2; D unresolved. The CDR3 spans 13 residues. The V gene lost 0 bases and the J gene lost 5 bases, with 7 bases spanning the gap. Germline assignment: CDR1 MNHEY and CDR2 SVGAGI. CDR3 in DNA: TGTGCCAGCAGTTACTCGAAGAGATATGGCTACACCTTC. This encodes CASSYSKRYGYTF.

This clonotype has more than one count but fewer than ten. The gene calls are TRBV7-9 and TRBJ2-7; D might be TRBD2 (5 bases). CDR1 SEHNR and CDR2 FQNEAQ come from the germline V gene (reference sequence). The ends were cut back, 7 bases at V and 0 bases at J, with 13 bases in the middle. The CDR3 has 14 amino acids. CDR3: CASTSDWSSYEQYF. The CDR3 nucleotides read TGTGCCAGCACCTCGGACTGGAGCTCCTACGAGCAGTACTTC.